One sample yielded the 31 T cell receptor beta chains listed below, sequenced in a study of blood T cells in healthy people across ages (dated by TCRdb to about 2015). Library method: 5' RACE. A second PCR of about 7 to 12 cycles was run with a J-beta primer mix and a sample-barcoded 5' primer. TCRdb itself trimmed the public reads at Q25 with fastp, ran MiXCR and retained productive beta chains. Under each unique CDR3 protein, matching rows form one entry showing the most common genes and DNA. The sample records around 1,800,000 distinct CDR3 sequences, about 39% of which are singletons. More than 20% of the sample goes to the ten largest clones. The sequenced sample consisted of blood. Receptor source: a human donor in good health.

The V gene is TRBV20-1, the J gene TRBJ2-3, with D possibly being TRBD2 (6 bases). The CDR3 contains 13 residues. The germline gives CDR1 DFQATT, CDR2 SNEGSKA (reference sequence). The V end was cut by 6 bases, the J end by 1 base, with 11 bases between. CDR3 loop: CSAKGGGTDTQYF. CDR3 nucleotide sequence: TGCAGTGCAAAGGGCGGGGGCACAGATACGCAGTATTTT.

This clonotype showed up just a few times. V gene TRBV7-3 combines with J gene TRBJ2-7; 8 nucleotides match TRBD1. Germline trimming cut 4 bases from V and 0 bases from J; bases unmatched to any gene: 5. Germline V CDR1 and CDR2: SGHTA, FQGTGA. This CDR3 spans 15 amino acids. The CDR3 here is CASSSGQGSSYEQYF. CDR3 bases: TGTGCCAGCAGCTCAGGACAGGGCAGCTCCTACGAGCAGTACTTC.

This clonotype was counted between two and nine times. The rearrangement uses TRBV20-1 and TRBJ2-3, with D possibly being TRBD2 (7 bases). The germline V gene encodes CDR1 DFQATT and CDR2 SNEGSKA (reference sequence). This CDR3 is 14 amino acids long. The CDR3 DNA reads as TGCGCCCCACGAGGGGGGGCCTACACAGATACGCAGTATTTT. Protein: CAPRGGAYTDTQYF.

This chain joins TRBV2 and TRBJ2-3; 8 bases match TRBD2. This CDR3 comprises 13 residues. The junction had 16 bases not matched to a gene; V was cut back by 9 bases and J by 14 bases. The germline V gene has CDR1 SNHLY and CDR2 FYNNEI. The CDR3 loop reads CASEESVGGGRYF. CDR3 coding DNA: TGTGCCAGTGAGGAATCTGTAGGCGGGGGGAGGTATTTT.

This clonotype turned up a few times. The chain links TRBV10-3 to TRBJ2-7; no firm D call. Looked up from germline, CDR1 is ENHRY and CDR2 is SYGVKD. The CDR3 is 16 amino acids. Trimming removed 0 bases from V and 2 bases from J, with 14 bases in between. CDR3 amino acids: CAISESPPDSAYEQYF. CDR3 bases: TGTGCCATCAGTGAGTCGCCGCCGGATTCTGCCTACGAGCAGTACTTC.

This clonotype was seen more than once but under ten times. V is TRBV5-6 and J is TRBJ2-3; D might be TRBD1 or TRBD2, each matching 6 bases. V lost 0 bases, J lost 4 bases, and 27 bases lay in between. Looked up from germline, CDR1 is SGHDT and CDR2 is YYEEEE. This CDR3 is 20 amino acids long. In DNA, the CDR3 is TGTGCCAGCAGCTTGGCTGGGGGGCCGGAGCCCCTAGGGTTCCCAGATACGCAGTATTTT. Amino acid sequence: CASSLAGGPEPLGFPDTQYF.

V and J are TRBV28 and TRBJ1-5; a possible D gene is TRBD1 (6 bases). Germline assignment: CDR1 MDHEN and CDR2 SYDVKM. CDR3 length: 15 amino acids. Deletions cut 4 bases from V and 3 bases from J, with 13 bases between. CDR3 protein: CASSSPGQYNQPQHF. In DNA form, the CDR3 reads TGTGCCAGCAGTTCCCCTGGACAGTACAATCAGCCCCAGCATTTT.

In its sample, this clonotype was seen many times. The CDR3 nucleotides read TGCGCCAGCAGCACGGGACAGAGCAAAAACATTCAGTACTTC. Amino acids: CASSTGQSKNIQYF. V and J are TRBV5-1 and TRBJ2-4; 7 positions agree with TRBD1. The junction had 4 bases not matched to a gene; V was cut back by 4 bases and J by 3 bases. This CDR3 contains 14 residues. Germline V gene data show CDR1 as SGHRS and CDR2 as YFSETQ.

This sequence joins TRBV20-1 and TRBJ2-5; the D gene could be TRBD1 or TRBD2 (5 bases each). The germline CDR1 and CDR2 sequences are DFQATT and SNEGSKA (reference sequence). Trimming took 7 bases from V and 11 from J, leaving 17 bases between them. CDR3 size: 11 residues. The CDR3 region is CSGETDYGQYF. The CDR3 nucleotides read TGCAGTGGGGAGACAGACTACGGGCAGTACTTC.

V and J are TRBV5-1 and TRBJ1-1; weak D call: TRBD1 (6 bases). With 4 bases removed from V and 0 bases from J, the gap between germline ends came to 28 bases. Germline V gives CDR1 SGHRS, CDR2 YFSETQ. The CDR3 covers 20 residues. CDR3 amino acids: CASSPPWGQADHLLNTEAFF. In DNA, the CDR3 is TGCGCCAGCAGCCCACCTTGGGGGCAGGCCGACCACTTACTGAACACTGAAGCTTTCTTT.

This clonotype came up once. V is TRBV2 and J is TRBJ1-6, with 7 bases fitting TRBD1. The CDR3 contains 16 residues. V shed 2 bases and J 3 bases; nucleotides not matched to a gene: 4. The germline V gene encodes CDR1 SNHLY and CDR2 FYNNEI. CDR3 loop: CASSERSGGYNSPLHF. Written as DNA, the CDR3 is TGTGCCAGCAGTGAACGGTCAGGGGGCTATAATTCACCCCTCCACTTT.

Concerning this clonotype itself: One junction end does not reproduce the germline sequence, and a read error may be involved. The V and J genes are TRBV20-1 and TRBJ2-2; D might be TRBD1 (6 bases). The CDR3 runs 16 residues. Germline lookup yields CDR1 DFQATT and CDR2 SNEGSKA (reference sequence). The DNA of the CDR3 is TGCAGTGCTAGACGGACGGGACATACGAACATCGGGGAGCTGTTTTTT. Protein: CSARRTGHTNIGELFF.

As concerns this clonotype: Its ends do not fully match the called genes, so a read error is possible. The chain recombines TRBV5-1 with TRBJ2-3; TRBD1 might be the D (5 bases). This CDR3 region has 14 residues. CDR1 and CDR2 (germline): SGHRS, YFSETQ. CDR3 nucleotides: TGTGCCAGCAGTCTCGACAGCCACACAGATACGCAGTATTTT. This gives the protein CASSLDSHTDTQYF.

The chain carries TRBV20-1 and TRBJ1-2; no definite D call. CDR3 length equals 15 residues. Trimming shortened V by 0 bases and J by 6 bases, and 17 bases separated the two germline ends. Germline V gives CDR1 DFQATT, CDR2 SNEGSKA (reference sequence). Here the CDR3 reads CSARDPVGRRDGYTF. The CDR3, as DNA: TGCAGTGCTAGAGACCCCGTGGGCAGGAGGGATGGCTACACCTTC.

The chain has TRBV7-3 and TRBJ2-1; 7 bases line up with TRBD2. V lost 2 bases and J lost 6; bases outside the gene matches: 10. The germline CDR1 and CDR2 sequences are SGHTA and FQGTGA. CDR3 size: 16 residues. In DNA, the CDR3 is TGTGCCAGCAGCTTAGGGTGGGGGGGGAACGTCAATGAGCAGTTCTTC. Protein: CASSLGWGGNVNEQFF.

V and J are TRBV9 and TRBJ1-1, with TRBD1 as a possible D gene (6 bases). The germline V gene encodes CDR1 SGDLS and CDR2 YYNGEE. This CDR3 spans 14 amino acids. The germline V and J ends were trimmed by 3 bases and 0 bases, with 9 bases remaining between them. The CDR3 sequence: CASSADSMNTEAFF. CDR3 nucleotides: TGTGCCAGCAGCGCGGACAGTATGAACACTGAAGCTTTCTTT.

This chain joins TRBV7-2 and TRBJ2-1, with 8 nucleotides matching TRBD2. The germline V gene has CDR1 SGHTA and CDR2 FQGNSA. V dropped 5 bases and J dropped 6; count of bases not matched to a gene: 6. The CDR3 sequence is 14 residues long. This CDR3 reads CASSHSGVSNEQFF. The CDR3 coding sequence is TGTGCCAGCAGCCATAGCGGGGTCTCCAATGAGCAGTTCTTC. Full variable domain (rest looked up from reference TRBV7-2 and TRBJ2-1): GAGVSQSPSNKVTEKGKDVELRCDPISGHTALYWYRQSLGQGLEFLIYFQGNSAPDKSGLPSDRFSAERTGGSVSTLTIQRTQQEDSAVYLCASSHSGVSNEQFFGPGTRLTVL.

The count of this clonotype is one. The CDR3 loop reads CSANGDGWDEKLFF. The DNA of the CDR3 is TGCAGTGCTAACGGGGACGGTTGGGATGAAAAACTGTTTTTT. The V gene is TRBV20-1, the J gene TRBJ1-4, with D maybe TRBD1 (5 bases). This CDR3 has 14 amino acids. Deletions cut 4 bases from V and 6 bases from J, with 15 bases between. Germline CDR1 is DFQATT and CDR2 is SNEGSKA (reference sequence).

The genes are TRBV28 and TRBJ2-3, with D possibly being TRBD1 (5 bases). In germline, CDR1 is MDHEN, CDR2 SYDVKM. CDR3 length: 14 amino acids. Trimming stripped 5 bases from V and 4 bases from J, with 13 bases between. Written as DNA, the CDR3 is TGTGCCAGCAGTGGACCAAGGGGCCCAGATACGCAGTATTTT. Protein sequence: CASSGPRGPDTQYF.

The chain couples TRBV29-1 to TRBJ1-1; D might be TRBD1 (6 bases). This CDR3 has 11 amino acids. V gave up 3 bases and J gave up 13 bases, with 15 bases separating them. The germline V gene encodes CDR1 SQVTM and CDR2 ANQGSEA. CDR3 in amino acids: CSVEMGRGGFF. The CDR3 region has the DNA TGCAGCGTTGAGATGGGGAGGGGGGGTTTCTTT.

This clonotype was recorded once. The chain has TRBV12-3 or TRBV12-4 and TRBJ1-1; TRBD1 matches at 10 bases. CDR3 size: 16 residues. V lost 4 bases, J lost 0 bases, and 5 bases stayed unmatched. CDR3 in DNA: TGTGCCAGCAGTTCGGGACAGGGGTTATTGAACACTGAAGCTTTCTTT. Translation: CASSSGQGLLNTEAFF.

This clonotype was seen a handful of times. The chain couples TRBV19 to TRBJ2-1; 10 bases match TRBD1. This CDR3 is built from 17 residues. Germline-derived CDR1 and CDR2 are LNHDA and SQIVND (reference sequence). V lost 6 bases and J lost 5; bases outside the gene matches: 13. The CDR3 DNA reads TGTGCCAGTAGCCTTCTCCGAGGGACAGGGGTACACAATGAGCAGTTCTTC. Translation gives CASSLLRGTGVHNEQFF.

This clonotype was seen only a few times. The chain recombines TRBV7-2 with TRBJ1-4; 9 positions match TRBD1. CDR1 is SGHTA, CDR2 FQGNSA, per germline. The length of the CDR3 is 17 residues. The V and J ends lost 5 bases and 2 bases, in that order; junction bases with no gene match: 9. Here the CDR3 DNA reads TGTGCCAGCAGCCCTAGACAGGGGGTGCTGACTAATGAAAAACTGTTTTTT. Translation gives CASSPRQGVLTNEKLFF.

This clonotype was counted only a few times. The chain couples TRBV28 to TRBJ1-2, with D unresolved. Germline CDR1 MDHEN, CDR2 SYDVKM. V was pared by 8 bases and J by 4 bases, with 14 bases between. This CDR3 comprises 13 residues. For the CDR3, the DNA is TGTGCCAGCGGCCCATCGCCCCTCTATGGCTACACCTTC. Its translation is CASGPSPLYGYTF.

The chain employs TRBV5-5 and TRBJ1-2; a possible D gene is TRBD1 (6 bases). The CDR3 runs 14 residues. CDR1 is SGHKS and CDR2 is YYEKEE in the germline V gene (reference sequence). With 4 bases removed from V and 2 bases from J, the gap between germline ends came to 12 bases. CDR3 DNA sequence: TGTGCCAGCAGCCCCGACGACAGGAACTATGGCTACACCTTC. This gives the protein CASSPDDRNYGYTF. Using reference TRBV5-5 and TRBJ1-2 for the parts outside the CDR3, the full variable domain is DAGVTQSPTHLIKTRGQQVTLRCSPISGHKSVSWYQQVLGQGPQFIFQYYEKEERGRGNFPDRFSARQFPNYSSELNVNALLLGDSALYLCASSPDDRNYGYTFGSGTRLTVV.

Many counts were recorded for this clonotype. The chain links TRBV7-2 to TRBJ1-2; D remains ambiguous. CDR1 SGHTA and CDR2 FQGNSA come from the germline V gene. The V and J ends lost 3 bases and 4 bases respectively, with 9 bases between them. The CDR3 is 13 residues long. The CDR3: CASSFSGGYGYTF. CDR3 sequence (DNA): TGTGCCAGCAGCTTTTCAGGTGGCTATGGCTACACCTTC.

This clonotype has only a few counts. The chain uses TRBV6-5 and TRBJ2-7; D is unresolved. V was clipped by 2 bases and J by 4 bases, with 9 bases between them. Germline V lookup: CDR1 MNHEY, CDR2 SVGAGI. The CDR3 is 13 residues long. CDR3 in amino acids: CASSYRVPYEQYF. CDR3 DNA sequence: TGTGCCAGCAGTTACAGGGTTCCATACGAGCAGTACTTC.

The chain joins TRBV7-9 to TRBJ2-3, with 8 bases that match TRBD1. The CDR3 runs to 14 residues. In germline, CDR1 is SEHNR, CDR2 FQNEAQ (reference sequence). V lost 5 bases and J lost 4; bases outside the gene matches: 5. The CDR3 reads CASSPDRGPDTQYF. In DNA, the CDR3 is TGTGCCAGCAGCCCCGACAGGGGCCCAGATACGCAGTATTTT.

This clonotype has a handful of counts. The CDR3 region is CASSSRTQPQHF. For the CDR3, the DNA is TGTGCCAGCAGCTCGCGAACTCAGCCCCAGCATTTT. This sequence joins TRBV7-2 and TRBJ1-5; D unclear. The V gene's germline CDR1 is SGHTA and CDR2 FQGNSA. The germline V and J ends were trimmed by 4 bases and 6 bases, with 7 bases remaining between them. The CDR3 spans 12 residues.

This clonotype occurred many times. The genes are TRBV29-1 and TRBJ2-1, with D maybe TRBD1 (5 bases). The germline CDR1 and CDR2 sequences are SQVTM and ANQGSEA. The CDR3 loop spans 12 amino acids. The ends were cut back, 4 bases at V and 4 bases at J, with 8 bases in the middle. CDR3 protein: CSVGREYNEQFF. The CDR3 bases are TGCAGCGTTGGCAGGGAATACAATGAGCAGTTCTTC.

The gene calls are TRBV20-1 and TRBJ2-2; possibly TRBD1 for D (5 bases). Deletions cut 0 bases from V and 4 bases from J, with 9 bases between. Germline lookup yields CDR1 DFQATT and CDR2 SNEGSKA (reference sequence). This CDR3 comprises 14 residues. CDR3 sequence (DNA): TGCAGTGCTAGAGATTCGCAGGGCACCGGGGAGCTGTTTTTT. Encoded protein: CSARDSQGTGELFF.